This TCR beta chain was recovered during a study of shared clonotypes between healthy human individuals. TCRdb's copy holds only in-frame clones and misses some; the assay was immunoSEQ multiplex PCR. The sample lists some 2,500,000 clones; around 90% were seen once. V gave up 1 base and J gave up 0 bases; unmatched junction bases: 11. Germline V gene sequence: CDR1 SGDLS, CDR2 YYNGEE. The length of the CDR3 is 19 residues. Donors, without exception, were Caucasian adults residing in Nashville, Tennessee. Study conclusions and caveats: Apart from blood, nothing was sampled; tissue repertoires likely differ. Naive subsets generally exceeded memory subsets in estimated richness.

Details on this clone: Antigen specificity is unknown.

This chain connects TRBV9 to TRBJ2-1, with 9 bases lining up with TRBD2. Sequenced: naive CD4+ T cells from PBMCs. As to subset: CD45RA+ positively selected. The sequence was collected from a man aged 18 to 29 in good health. Some clones in this sample may be carry-over from other donors' samples. In nucleotides, the CDR3 is TGTGCCAGCAGCGTATTTGGGGGACTAGCCTCCTTCTCCTACAATGAGCAGTTCTTC. Its protein is CASSVFGGLASFSYNEQFF.